Below, 22 T cell receptor beta chains from the same sample are listed, as sequenced in a study of blood T cell repertoires in COVID-19. Assay used: immunoSEQ multiplex PCR; TCRdb lists only in-frame clones, some missing. This sample yields about 240,000 clones, of which about nine tenths are seen a single time; 2.6% belongs to the top ten. The sequenced sample was PBMCs or T cells enriched from blood (not recorded which). The receptors derive from a woman in her thirties with acute COVID-19.

Turning to this clone: One end of the junction varies from germline; a read error may be responsible. V gene TRBV3-1 (or the pseudogene TRBV3-2) combines with J gene TRBJ2-7; 10 bases fit TRBD1. From germline, CDR1 is LGHDT and CDR2 YNNKEL (reference sequence). The CDR3 is made up of 13 amino acids. CDR3 loop: CASSLTTGGDLHF. The CDR3, as DNA: TGTGCCAGCAGCCTAACGACAGGGGGCGACCTTCACTTC.

The J gene is TRBJ2-2, the V gene TRBV5-1, with 9 bases matching TRBD2. The CDR3 is 18 residues long. V trimming: 0 bases; J trimming: 3 bases; junction bases outside the gene matches: 9. Germline-derived CDR1 and CDR2 are SGHRS and YFSETQ. The CDR3 sequence is CASSLAGSGGGDTGELFF. In nucleotides, the CDR3 is TGCGCCAGCAGCTTGGCGGGTAGCGGGGGAGGCGACACCGGGGAGCTGTTTTTT.

The rearrangement uses TRBV10-3 and TRBJ1-4, with a possible D match to TRBD1 (6 bases). This CDR3 spans 15 amino acids. CDR1 and CDR2 (germline): ENHRY, SYGVKD. V lost 0 bases and J 4 bases, leaving 9 bases between the germline ends. Here the CDR3 reads CAISESTGNNEKLFF. The CDR3 DNA is TGTGCCATCAGTGAGTCAACAGGGAATAATGAAAAACTGTTTTTT.

The chain links TRBV12-3 or TRBV12-4 to TRBJ2-6, with D unclear. V was trimmed by 6 bases and J by 1 base, leaving 4 bases between them. The CDR3 is made up of 13 amino acids. The CDR3 DNA is TGTGCCAGCAGCCTTTCTGGGGCCAACGTCCTGACTTTC. Residues: CASSLSGANVLTF.

This chain joins TRBV6-2 or TRBV6-3 and TRBJ1-2, with TRBD1 as a possible D gene (5 bases). The CDR3 consists of 13 residues. Trimming removed 2 bases from V and 8 bases from J, with 12 bases in between. Germline-derived CDR1 and CDR2 are MNHEY and SVGEGT. For the CDR3, the DNA is TGTGCCAGCAGTTACATGGGGCTCGAAGGCTACACCTTC. This translates into CASSYMGLEGYTF.

This chain joins TRBV19 and TRBJ2-7; D perhaps matches TRBD1 (7 bases). Germline-derived CDR1 and CDR2 are LNHDA and SQIVND (reference sequence). The CDR3 extends over 13 amino acids. Trimming pared 3 bases from V and 6 bases from J, leaving 12 bases between. In DNA form, the CDR3 reads TGTGCCAGTAGTATCCAGGGGGGTGCCGAGCAGTACTTC. Translation: CASSIQGGAEQYF.

This clone was counted once. The V and J genes are TRBV27 and TRBJ1-2, with D perhaps TRBD1 (5 bases). The germline V gene has CDR1 MNHEY and CDR2 SMNVEV (reference sequence). V was cut by 0 bases and J by 8 bases, with 10 bases left in between. The CDR3 is made up of 13 amino acids. CDR3 sequence (DNA): TGTGCCAGCAGTTTATCTGGGGGAGGGGGCTACACCTTC. It is translated as CASSLSGGGGYTF.

This clone was detected only once. The chain recombines TRBV5-1 with TRBJ1-5; D might be TRBD1 (6 bases). Germline V lookup: CDR1 SGHRS, CDR2 YFSETQ. The CDR3 is made up of 15 amino acids. The V end lost 2 bases, the J end lost 0 bases, and 9 bases lay between the germline ends. This chain's CDR3 is CASSFTTGSNQPQHF. CDR3 nucleotides: TGCGCCAGCAGCTTTACGACAGGTAGCAATCAGCCCCAGCATTTT.

About this clone itself: Sequence at one end of the junction differs from germline and may be a read error. This chain links TRBV20-1 with TRBJ2-7; 7 bases agree with TRBD2. The CDR3 consists of 11 residues. Germline V gives CDR1 DFQATT, CDR2 SNEGSKA (reference sequence). The CDR3 here is CMVRGGYEQYF. The CDR3 DNA reads as TGTATGGTTAGGGGAGGGTACGAGCAGTACTTC.

The rearrangement uses TRBV19 and TRBJ1-2, with D uncertain. Between the trimmed V and J ends, which lost 0 bases and 3 bases, there was a span of 5 bases. The CDR3 loop spans 13 amino acids. Germline V lookup: CDR1 LNHDA, CDR2 SQIVND (reference sequence). CDR3 region: CASSIETDYGYTF. CDR3 nucleotide sequence: TGTGCCAGTAGTATAGAAACAGACTATGGCTACACCTTC.

This chain joins TRBV9 and TRBJ2-3, with D possibly being TRBD2 (5 bases). Trimming removed 0 bases from V and 4 bases from J, with 12 bases in between. From germline, CDR1 is SGDLS and CDR2 YYNGEE. The CDR3 is 15 residues long. Written as DNA, the CDR3 is TGTGCCAGCAGCGTAGCCGGGGAATTGTCAGATACGCAGTATTTT. Protein product: CASSVAGELSDTQYF.

This chain uses TRBV11-2 with TRBJ2-7; 7 nucleotides line up with TRBD1. Trimming at V came to 1 base and at J to 0 bases, leaving 6 bases not matched to a gene. The CDR3 contains 16 residues. Germline V gene sequence: CDR1 SGHAT, CDR2 FQNNGV. CDR3: CASSLASQGYSYEQYF. DNA of the CDR3: TGTGCCAGCAGCTTAGCGTCACAGGGGTACTCCTACGAGCAGTACTTC.

The genes are TRBV28 and TRBJ2-3; a possible D gene is TRBD1 (6 bases). Germline CDR1 and CDR2: MDHEN and SYDVKM. The CDR3 extends over 10 amino acids. Between the trimmed V and J ends, which lost 10 bases and 4 bases, there was a span of 6 bases. CDR3 loop: CATGADTQYF. The DNA of the CDR3 is TGTGCCACAGGGGCAGATACGCAGTATTTT.

This sequence joins TRBV5-1 and TRBJ2-1; 10 bases agree with TRBD2. V was pared by 0 bases and J by 3 bases, with 6 bases of the junction left unmatched. The CDR3 runs to 17 residues. Germline CDR1 reads SGHRS; CDR2 reads YFSETQ. The CDR3 here is CASSLDSGGFLYNEQFF. CDR3 bases: TGCGCCAGCAGCTTGGATAGCGGGGGGTTCCTCTACAATGAGCAGTTCTTC.

This clone was detected only once. The chain uses TRBV11-3 and TRBJ2-1, with TRBD1 identical over 11 bases. V lost 4 bases and J lost 8; bases outside the gene matches: 7. Germline CDR1 is SGHNT and CDR2 is YENEEA. This CDR3 spans 15 amino acids. The CDR3 region has the DNA TGTGCCAGCAGCTCCGGGACAGGGGGTGAGGATGAGCAGTTCTTC. Amino acids: CASSSGTGGEDEQFF.

The V call is TRBV24-1, the J call TRBJ1-3; 7 bases are shared with TRBD1. Germline V lookup: CDR1 KGHDR, CDR2 SFDVKD. V shed 1 base and J 1 base; nucleotides not matched to a gene: 6. CDR3 length: 17 amino acids. The CDR3 here is CATSDFYRGKSGNTIYF. The CDR3 DNA reads TGTGCCACCAGTGATTTCTACAGGGGTAAGTCTGGAAACACCATATATTTT.

The chain uses TRBV5-1 and TRBJ2-2; tentatively, D is TRBD2 (6 bases). Germline values: CDR1 SGHRS, CDR2 YFSETQ. The CDR3 spans 17 residues. V dropped 0 bases and J dropped 3 bases, with 15 bases sitting between them. This CDR3 reads CASSLVTSHAYTGELFF. CDR3 nucleotide sequence: TGCGCCAGCAGCTTGGTAACTAGCCACGCGTACACCGGGGAGCTGTTTTTT.

This clone was detected only once. The genes are TRBV5-1 and TRBJ2-1; D perhaps matches TRBD2 (6 bases). Germline V gene lookup returns CDR1 SGHRS and CDR2 YFSETQ. V gave up 0 bases and J gave up 9 bases, with 19 bases separating them. This CDR3 comprises 16 residues. The CDR3 loop reads CASSLEVAVTQSEQFF. The DNA for the CDR3 is TGCGCCAGCAGCTTGGAGGTAGCGGTAACCCAGAGTGAGCAGTTCTTC.

CDR3 DNA: TGTGCCAGCAGTACTTCTAGTGTGCAGAAAGATACGCAGTATTTT. It is translated as CASSTSSVQKDTQYF. The genes are TRBV2 and TRBJ2-3, with D unclear. Trimming left V 5 bases short and J 5 bases short, with 17 bases between. The CDR3 runs 15 residues. Germline values: CDR1 SNHLY, CDR2 FYNNEI.

The chain uses TRBV4-1 and TRBJ1-5; D gene ambiguous. Trimming removed 1 base from V and 5 bases from J, with 12 bases in between. CDR1 and CDR2 (germline): MGHRA, YSYEKL. The CDR3 totals 15 residues. The CDR3 DNA sequence: TGCGCCAGCAGCCAAGTGAGGGAGCGAGATCAGCCCCAGCATTTT. Translated: CASSQVRERDQPQHF.

J is TRBJ2-3 and V is TRBV5-5, with unresolved D. This CDR3 has 14 amino acids. Trimming shortened V by 0 bases and J by 1 base, and 6 bases separated the two germline ends. Germline assignment: CDR1 SGHKS and CDR2 YYEKEE (reference sequence). CDR3 in amino acids: CASSLGLGTDTQYF. CDR3 DNA sequence: TGTGCCAGCAGCTTGGGACTGGGCACAGATACGCAGTATTTT. The full variable domain, in which reference TRBV5-5 and TRBJ2-3 provide the parts outside the CDR3, is DAGVTQSPTHLIKTRGQQVTLRCSPISGHKSVSWYQQVLGQGPQFIFQYYEKEERGRGNFPDRFSARQFPNYSSELNVNALLLGDSALYLCASSLGLGTDTQYFGPGTRLTVL.

The rearrangement links TRBV13 to TRBJ2-2; 10 nucleotides align to TRBD2. Germline V gives CDR1 PRHDT, CDR2 FYEKMQ (reference sequence). This CDR3 is 16 amino acids long. V shed 3 bases, J shed 7 bases, and the junction held 8 bases outside the gene matches. The CDR3 nucleotides read TGTGCCAGCAGCTTCCCCAGCGGGGGGGCCAACGGGGAGCTGTTTTTT. Residues: CASSFPSGGANGELFF. Looking up the rest from reference TRBV13 and TRBJ2-2 gives the full variable domain: AAGVIQSPRHLIKEKRETATLKCYPIPRHDTVYWYQQGPGQDPQFLISFYEKMQSDKGSIPDRFSAQQFSDYHSELNMSSLELGDSALYFCASSFPSGGANGELFFGEGSRLTVL.